These 3 T cell receptor beta chains came from one sample sequenced in a study of OX40 agonist ivuxolimab in advanced cancers. Sequenced by immunoSEQ multiplex PCR; TCRdb stores in-frame clones only, minus some. The sample includes more than 35,000 clones, 80% of them seen just once. The sample in question was CD4+ or CD8+ T cells sorted from blood, obtained in a trial of the OX40 agonist ivuxolimab. The receptors were sampled from an adult with an advanced solid tumor such as melanoma, head and neck, liver or kidney cancer.

The CDR3 is CASSLKLSGRNEQYF. DNA of the CDR3: TGCGCCAGCAGCTTAAAACTGAGCGGGAGGAACGAGCAGTACTTC. The genes are TRBV5-1 and TRBJ2-7; 9 bases line up with TRBD2. In germline, CDR1 is SGHRS, CDR2 YFSETQ. The CDR3 is 15 residues long. The V segment lost 2 bases and the J segment 5 bases; nucleotides outside the gene matches: 8.

V and J are TRBV5-4 and TRBJ2-3; no firm D call. Germline V gene data show CDR1 as SGHNT and CDR2 as YYREEE (reference sequence). Deletions cut 0 bases from V and 0 bases from J, with 14 bases between. There are 17 residues in the CDR3. The CDR3 is CASSLDFLETSTDTQYF. The CDR3 bases are TGTGCCAGCAGCTTGGATTTCCTGGAAACGAGCACAGATACGCAGTATTTT.

The chain recombines TRBV9 with TRBJ2-3; TRBD2 matches 7 bases. The J segment lost 4 bases and the V segment lost 3 bases, leaving 8 bases of the junction unmatched. The CDR3 covers 15 residues. Germline assignment: CDR1 SGDLS and CDR2 YYNGEE. The CDR3 loop reads CASSAVGGDADTQYF. The CDR3 DNA reads as TGTGCCAGCAGCGCGGTGGGAGGGGACGCAGATACGCAGTATTTT.